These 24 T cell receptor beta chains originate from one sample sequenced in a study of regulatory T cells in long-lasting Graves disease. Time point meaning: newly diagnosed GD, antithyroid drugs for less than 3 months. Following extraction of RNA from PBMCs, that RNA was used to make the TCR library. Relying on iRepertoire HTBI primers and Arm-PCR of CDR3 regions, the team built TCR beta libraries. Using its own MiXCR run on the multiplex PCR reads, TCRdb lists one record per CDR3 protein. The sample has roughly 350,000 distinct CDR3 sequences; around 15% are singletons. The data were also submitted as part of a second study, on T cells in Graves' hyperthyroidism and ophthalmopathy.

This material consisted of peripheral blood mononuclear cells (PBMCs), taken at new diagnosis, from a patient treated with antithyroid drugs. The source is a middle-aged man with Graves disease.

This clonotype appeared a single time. The CDR3, as DNA: TGTGCCAGGCGTCCGGGCCCCTACGAGCAGTACTTC. It encodes CARRPGPYEQYF. The J gene is TRBJ2-7, the V gene TRBV2; D is undetermined. The CDR3 totals 12 residues. Trimming stripped 9 bases from V and 2 bases from J, with 11 bases between. The germline V gene encodes CDR1 SNHLY and CDR2 FYNNEI.

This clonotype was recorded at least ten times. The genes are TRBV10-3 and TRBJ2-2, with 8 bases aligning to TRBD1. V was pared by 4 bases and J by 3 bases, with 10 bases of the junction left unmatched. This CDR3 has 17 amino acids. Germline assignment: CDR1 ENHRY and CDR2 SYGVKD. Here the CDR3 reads CAISGANRGKDTGELFF. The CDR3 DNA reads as TGTGCCATCAGTGGGGCCAACAGGGGGAAAGACACCGGGGAGCTGTTTTTT.

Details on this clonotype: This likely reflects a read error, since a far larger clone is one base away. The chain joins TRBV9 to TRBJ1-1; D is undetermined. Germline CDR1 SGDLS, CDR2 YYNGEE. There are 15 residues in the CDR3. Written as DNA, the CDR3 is TGTGCCGGCAGCCAAGATCGGGCGGCGAACACTGAAGCTTTCTTT. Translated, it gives CAGSQDRAANTEAFF.

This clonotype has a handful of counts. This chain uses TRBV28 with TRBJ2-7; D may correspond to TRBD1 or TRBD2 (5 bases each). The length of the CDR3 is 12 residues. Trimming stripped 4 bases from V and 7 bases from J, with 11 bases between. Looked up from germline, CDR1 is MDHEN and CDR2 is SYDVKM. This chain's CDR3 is CASSWGTGEQYF. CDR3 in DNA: TGTGCCAGCAGTTGGGGGACGGGGGAGCAGTACTTC. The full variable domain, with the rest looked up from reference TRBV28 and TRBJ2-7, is DVKVTQSSRYLVKRTGEKVFLECVQDMDHENMFWYRQDPGLGLRLIYFSYDVKMKEKGDIPEGYSVSREKKERFSLILESASTNQTSMYLCASSWGTGEQYFGPGTRLTVT.

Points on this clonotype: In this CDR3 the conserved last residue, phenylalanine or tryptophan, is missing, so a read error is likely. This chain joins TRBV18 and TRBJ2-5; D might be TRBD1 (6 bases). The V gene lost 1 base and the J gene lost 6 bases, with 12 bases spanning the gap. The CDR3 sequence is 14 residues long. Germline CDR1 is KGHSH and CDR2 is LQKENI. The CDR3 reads CASSPRPGVQTQYS. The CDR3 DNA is TGTGCCAGCTCACCACGCCCAGGGGTTCAGACCCAGTACTCC.

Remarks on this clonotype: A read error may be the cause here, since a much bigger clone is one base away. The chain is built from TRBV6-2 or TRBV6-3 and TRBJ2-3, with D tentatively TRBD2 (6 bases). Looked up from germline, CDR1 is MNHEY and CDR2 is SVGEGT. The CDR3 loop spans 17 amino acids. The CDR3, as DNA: TGTGACAGCAGCCGGGACGGAGGGAGGATAGGCACAGATACGCAGTATTTT. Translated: CDSSRDGGRIGTDTQYF.

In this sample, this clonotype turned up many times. The CDR3 sequence: CASRRDRAYNQPQHF. The CDR3, as DNA: TGTGCCAGCAGGCGGGACCGGGCGTACAATCAGCCCCAGCATTTT. V is TRBV2 and J is TRBJ1-5; D perhaps matches TRBD1 (5 bases). V dropped 6 bases and J dropped 3 bases, with 15 bases sitting between them. This CDR3 has 15 residues. The germline CDR1 and CDR2 sequences are SNHLY and FYNNEI.

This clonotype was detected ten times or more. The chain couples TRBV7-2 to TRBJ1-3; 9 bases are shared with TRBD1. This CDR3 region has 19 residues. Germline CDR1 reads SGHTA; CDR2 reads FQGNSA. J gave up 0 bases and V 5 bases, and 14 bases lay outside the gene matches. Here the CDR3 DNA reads TGTGCCAGCAGCCCCACGGGGACAGGGCACCCCGACTCTGGAAACACCATATATTTT. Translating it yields CASSPTGTGHPDSGNTIYF. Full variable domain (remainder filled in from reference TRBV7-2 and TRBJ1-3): GAGVSQSPSNKVTEKGKDVELRCDPISGHTALYWYRQSLGQGLEFLIYFQGNSAPDKSGLPSDRFSAERTGGSVSTLTIQRTQQEDSAVYLCASSPTGTGHPDSGNTIYFGEGSWLTVV.

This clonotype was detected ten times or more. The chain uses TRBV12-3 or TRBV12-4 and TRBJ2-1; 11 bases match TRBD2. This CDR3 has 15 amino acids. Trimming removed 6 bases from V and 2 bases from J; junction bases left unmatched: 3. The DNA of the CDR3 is TGTGCCAGCAGCATTAGCGGGGGGGCCTACAATGAGCAGTTCTTC. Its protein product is CASSISGGAYNEQFF.

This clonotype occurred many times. The CDR3 DNA reads as TGTGCCAGCAGTTACTTGTCCGACCGCACAGATACGCAGTATTTT. Translation gives CASSYLSDRTDTQYF. The chain links TRBV6-5 to TRBJ2-3; D is uncertain. The CDR3 has 15 amino acids. V lost 1 base and J lost 1, with 9 bases in between. Germline assignment: CDR1 MNHEY and CDR2 SVGAGI.

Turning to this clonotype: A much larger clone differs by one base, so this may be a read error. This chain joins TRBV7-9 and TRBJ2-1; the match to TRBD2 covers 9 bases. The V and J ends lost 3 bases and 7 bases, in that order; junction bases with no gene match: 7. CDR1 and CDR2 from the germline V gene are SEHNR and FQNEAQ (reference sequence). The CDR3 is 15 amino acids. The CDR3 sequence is CASSFQRGDTNEQFF. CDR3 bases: TGTGCCAGCAGCTTCCAGCGGGGGGATACAAATGAGCAGTTCTTC. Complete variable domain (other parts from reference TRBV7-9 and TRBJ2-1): DTGVSQNPRHKITKRGQNVTFRCDPISEHNRLYWYRQTLGQGPEFLTYFQNEAQLEKSRLLSDRFSAERPKGSFSTLEIQRTEQGDSAMYLCASSFQRGDTNEQFFGPGTRLTVL.

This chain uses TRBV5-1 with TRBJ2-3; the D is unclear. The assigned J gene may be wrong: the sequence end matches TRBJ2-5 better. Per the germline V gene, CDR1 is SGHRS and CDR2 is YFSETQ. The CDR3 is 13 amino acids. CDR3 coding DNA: TGCGCCAGCAGTGCCCGGAGCCATAAGACCCAGTACTTC. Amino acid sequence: CASSARSHKTQYF.

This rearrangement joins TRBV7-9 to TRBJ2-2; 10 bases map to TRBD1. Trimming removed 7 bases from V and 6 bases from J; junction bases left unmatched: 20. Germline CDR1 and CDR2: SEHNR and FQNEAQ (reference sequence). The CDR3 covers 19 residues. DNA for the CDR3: TGTGCCAGCATAAAGTTCGGGACAGGGGCCGATCTCGAAGCCGGGGAGCTGTTTTTT. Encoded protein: CASIKFGTGADLEAGELFF.

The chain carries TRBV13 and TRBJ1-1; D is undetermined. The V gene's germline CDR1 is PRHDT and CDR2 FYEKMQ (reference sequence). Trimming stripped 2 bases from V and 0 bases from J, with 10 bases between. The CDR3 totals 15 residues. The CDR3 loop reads CASSLRADLNTEAFF. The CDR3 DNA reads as TGTGCCAGCAGCTTACGGGCAGACTTGAACACTGAAGCTTTCTTT.

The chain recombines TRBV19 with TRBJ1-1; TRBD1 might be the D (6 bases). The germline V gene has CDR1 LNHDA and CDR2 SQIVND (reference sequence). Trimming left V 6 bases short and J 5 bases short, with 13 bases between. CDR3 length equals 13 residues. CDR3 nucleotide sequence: TGTGCCAGTAGCTTAACACAGGGAACTGAAGCTTTCTTT. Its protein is CASSLTQGTEAFF.

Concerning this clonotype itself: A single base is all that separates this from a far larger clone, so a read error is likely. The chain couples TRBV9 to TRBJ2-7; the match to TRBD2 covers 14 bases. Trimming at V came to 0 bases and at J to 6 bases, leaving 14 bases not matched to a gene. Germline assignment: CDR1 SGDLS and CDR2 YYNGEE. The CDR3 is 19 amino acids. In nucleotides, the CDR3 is TGTGCCAGCAGCGTAGCGGGGACTAGCGGGGGATACCTGAGGGGCGAGCAGTACTTC. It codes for CASSVAGTSGGYLRGEQYF.

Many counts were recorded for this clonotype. CDR3 DNA sequence: TGCAGTGCTGTACCGGACGGCTCTAGGCAGCCCCAGCATTTT. Protein sequence: CSAVPDGSRQPQHF. The rearrangement joins TRBV20-1 to TRBJ1-5; D uncertain. V was cut by 5 bases and J by 7 bases, with 18 bases left in between. The CDR3 totals 14 residues. Germline V CDR1 and CDR2: DFQATT, SNEGSKA (reference sequence).

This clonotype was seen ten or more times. CDR3 sequence: CASWDRLNYGYTF. The CDR3, as DNA: TGTGCCAGCTGGGACAGACTTAACTATGGCTACACCTTC. The V and J genes are TRBV6-1 and TRBJ1-2; TRBD1 matches at 7 bases. The germline CDR1 and CDR2 sequences are MNHNS and SASEGT. V was pared by 8 bases and J by 1 base, with 4 bases of the junction left unmatched. This CDR3 is 13 amino acids long.

The DNA of the CDR3 is TGTGCCAGCAGTGCTAGGCGGGGGGGCACAGATACGCAGTATTTT. Its protein product is CASSARRGGTDTQYF. The V and J genes are TRBV2 and TRBJ2-3; 8 bases fit TRBD2. This CDR3 spans 15 amino acids. Germline CDR1 SNHLY, CDR2 FYNNEI. The junction had 4 bases not matched to a gene; V was cut back by 4 bases and J by 1 base.

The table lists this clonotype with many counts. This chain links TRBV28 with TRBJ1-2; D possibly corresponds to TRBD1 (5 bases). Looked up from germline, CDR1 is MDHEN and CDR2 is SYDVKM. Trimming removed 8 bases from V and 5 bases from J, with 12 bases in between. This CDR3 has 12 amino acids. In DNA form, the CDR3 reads TGTGCCAGCCACACAGGACCTTATGGCTACACCTTC. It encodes CASHTGPYGYTF.

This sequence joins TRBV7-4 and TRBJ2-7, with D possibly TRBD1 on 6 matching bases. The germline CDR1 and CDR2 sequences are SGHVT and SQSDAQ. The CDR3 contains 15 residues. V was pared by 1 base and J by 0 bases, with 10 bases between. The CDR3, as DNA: TGTGCCAGCAGCTTAGTGGACAGCAGCTCCTACGAGCAGTACTTC. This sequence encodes CASSLVDSSSYEQYF.

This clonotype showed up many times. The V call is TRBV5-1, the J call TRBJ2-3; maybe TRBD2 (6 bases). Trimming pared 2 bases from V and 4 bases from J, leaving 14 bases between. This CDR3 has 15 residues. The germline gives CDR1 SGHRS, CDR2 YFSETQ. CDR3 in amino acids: CASSFSGGSSDTQYF. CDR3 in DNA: TGCGCCAGCAGCTTCTCCGGGGGTTCTTCAGATACGCAGTATTTT.

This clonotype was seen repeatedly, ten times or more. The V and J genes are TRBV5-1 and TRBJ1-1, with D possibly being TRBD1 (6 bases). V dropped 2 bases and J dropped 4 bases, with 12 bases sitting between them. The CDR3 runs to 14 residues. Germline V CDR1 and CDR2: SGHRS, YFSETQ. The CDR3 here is CASSFGGDSTEAFF. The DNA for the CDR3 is TGCGCCAGCAGCTTTGGGGGCGATTCCACTGAAGCTTTCTTT.

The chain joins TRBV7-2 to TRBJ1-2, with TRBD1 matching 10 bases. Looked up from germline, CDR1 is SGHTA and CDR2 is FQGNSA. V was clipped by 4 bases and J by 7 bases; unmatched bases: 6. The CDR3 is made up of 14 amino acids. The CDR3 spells CASSWDRGSGGYTF. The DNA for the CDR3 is TGTGCCAGCAGCTGGGACAGGGGCAGTGGTGGCTACACCTTC.